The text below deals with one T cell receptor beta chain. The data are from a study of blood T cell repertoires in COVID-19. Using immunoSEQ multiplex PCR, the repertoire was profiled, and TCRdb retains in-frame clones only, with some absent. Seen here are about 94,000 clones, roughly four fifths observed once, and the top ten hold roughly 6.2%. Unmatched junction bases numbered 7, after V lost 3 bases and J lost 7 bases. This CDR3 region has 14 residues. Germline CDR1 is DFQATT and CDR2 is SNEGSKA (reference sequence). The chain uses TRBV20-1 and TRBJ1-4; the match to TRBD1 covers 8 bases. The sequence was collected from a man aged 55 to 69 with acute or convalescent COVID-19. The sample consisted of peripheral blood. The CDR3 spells CSASDGQGPEKLFF. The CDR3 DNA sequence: TGCAGTGCTAGTGATGGACAGGGACCTGAAAAACTGTTTTTT.